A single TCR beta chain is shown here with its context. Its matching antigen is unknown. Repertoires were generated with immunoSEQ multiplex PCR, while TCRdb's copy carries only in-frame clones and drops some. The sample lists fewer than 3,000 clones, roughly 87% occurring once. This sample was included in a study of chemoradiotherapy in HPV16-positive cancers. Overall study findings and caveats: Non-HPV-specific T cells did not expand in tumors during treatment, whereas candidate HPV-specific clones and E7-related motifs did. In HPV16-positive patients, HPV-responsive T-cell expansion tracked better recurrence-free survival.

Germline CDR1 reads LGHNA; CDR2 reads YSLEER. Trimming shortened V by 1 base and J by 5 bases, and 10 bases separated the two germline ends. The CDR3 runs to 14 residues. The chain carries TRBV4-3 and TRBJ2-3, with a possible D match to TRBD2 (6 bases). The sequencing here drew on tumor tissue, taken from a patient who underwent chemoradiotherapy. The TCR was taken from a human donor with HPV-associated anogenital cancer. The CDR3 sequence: CASSQADGGDTQYF. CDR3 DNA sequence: TGCGCCAGCAGCCAAGCCGACGGGGGAGATACGCAGTATTTT.